The 21 T cell receptor beta chains below come from one sample, sequenced in a study of metastatic and nonmetastatic thyroid tumors. With MiXCR, TCRdb called clones anew from the PCR reads. The sample has tens of thousands of clones, roughly 17% seen once. Among the patients, none had received any treatment before thyroid surgery. Source material: blood. The receptors were gathered from a female donor with papillary thyroid cancer or a benign thyroid nodule (not recorded which). Some clones in this sample may be carry-over from other donors' samples.

As to this clone: Germline is not matched at one junction end, which may reflect a read error. V gene TRBV28 combines with J gene TRBJ1-1; TRBD1 is a possible D gene (6 bases). This CDR3 is 14 amino acids long. Germline CDR1 MDHEN, CDR2 SYDVKM. The CDR3 DNA reads as TGTGTCAGCAGTTTATGGCCTCAGGGGACTGAAGCTTTCTTT. Its protein product is CVSSLWPQGTEAFF.

The rearrangement joins TRBV2 to TRBJ2-5; the D is unclear. V shed 8 bases and J shed 8 bases, with 12 bases lying between them. The CDR3 is made up of 11 amino acids. Germline V gene lookup returns CDR1 SNHLY and CDR2 FYNNEI. CDR3 bases: TGTGCCAGCTTCTACGAATATACCCAGTACTTC. Its translation is CASFYEYTQYF. Looking up the rest from reference TRBV2 and TRBJ2-5 gives the full variable domain: EPEVTQTPSHQVTQMGQEVILRCVPISNHLYFYWYRQILGQKVEFLVSFYNNEISEKSEIFDDQFSVERPDGSNFTLKIRSTKLEDSAMYFCASFYEYTQYFGPGTRLLVL.

This clone was detected a few times. A read error is likely, as this CDR3 ends without the conserved phenylalanine or tryptophan. The V and J genes are TRBV6-1 and TRBJ2-2; possible D gene TRBD2, 6 bases. The length of the CDR3 is 15 residues. V was shortened by 6 bases and J by 1 base, with 12 bases between the two germline ends. CDR1 and CDR2 (germline): MNHNS, SASEGT. The CDR3 DNA sequence: TGTGCCAGCAGCGAGCTAGCGTGGAACACCGGGGAGCTGTTTTCT. Its translation is CASSELAWNTGELFS.

This clone has a count of ten or more. The gene calls are TRBV4-1 and TRBJ2-7, with unresolved D. Germline V gene sequence: CDR1 MGHRA, CDR2 YSYEKL. The CDR3 is made up of 13 amino acids. V lost 1 base to trimming and J lost 5 bases, with 9 bases between them. CDR3 residues: CASSQAQLNEQYF. The CDR3 DNA is TGCGCCAGCAGCCAAGCCCAGCTAAACGAGCAGTACTTC.

The gene calls are TRBV13 and TRBJ2-7, with a weak D call TRBD2 (5 bases). The CDR3 has 13 residues. V shed 5 bases and J shed 5 bases, with 13 bases lying between them. Germline V gives CDR1 PRHDT, CDR2 FYEKMQ (reference sequence). In DNA form, the CDR3 reads TGTGCCAGCAGCACCGGGAACACTCACGAGCAGTACTTC. This sequence encodes CASSTGNTHEQYF.

This clone was found many times. The CDR3 bases are TGTGCCAGCAGCCTGGGACTTAACACTGAAGCTTTCTTT. Translated: CASSLGLNTEAFF. The V gene is TRBV14, the J gene TRBJ1-1; D is possibly TRBD1 (5 bases). The CDR3 length is 13 residues. Per germline, CDR1 SGHDN and CDR2 FVKESK. Trimming left V 4 bases short and J 2 bases short, with 8 bases between.

This clone was seen ten or more times. The chain carries TRBV5-1 and TRBJ1-1; D is uncertain. The CDR3 consists of 13 residues. Trimming left V 0 bases short and J 4 bases short, with 7 bases between. Germline lookup yields CDR1 SGHRS and CDR2 YFSETQ. CDR3 region: CASSLGSFTEAFF. The DNA of the CDR3 is TGCGCCAGCAGCTTGGGGAGTTTCACTGAAGCTTTCTTT.

This clone was seen at least ten times. This chain connects TRBV27 to TRBJ2-1; no definite D call. Trimming stripped 7 bases from V and 8 bases from J, with 9 bases between. From germline, CDR1 is MNHEY and CDR2 SMNVEV (reference sequence). CDR3 length: 11 amino acids. The CDR3 reads CASNGGHEQFF. CDR3 in DNA: TGTGCCAGCAATGGTGGTCATGAGCAGTTCTTC.

Note on this clone: A much larger clone sits a single nucleotide away, making a read error possible. The sample contains more than one DNA sequence encoding this CDR3. The gene calls are TRBV3-1 and TRBJ2-2; possible D gene TRBD2, 5 bases. Germline values: CDR1 LGHDT, CDR2 YNNKEL (reference sequence). This CDR3 has 13 amino acids. This CDR3 is CASSPQEAGELFF. The CDR3 coding sequence is TGTGCCAGCAGCCCTCAGGAGGCCGGTGAGCTGTTTTTT. The whole variable domain, remainder taken from reference TRBV3-1 and TRBJ2-2, is DTAVSQTPKYLVTQMGNDKSIKCEQNLGHDTMYWYKQDSKKFLKIMFSYNNKELIINETVPNRFSPKSPDKAHLNLHINSLELGDSAVYFCASSPQEAGELFFGEGSRLTVL.

This clone appeared many times. The rearrangement links TRBV11-1 to TRBJ2-2; 10 bases align to TRBD2. CDR1 and CDR2 from the germline V gene are SGHAT and FQDESV (reference sequence). V lost 1 base to trimming and J lost 5 bases; unmatched junction nucleotides: 7. This CDR3 region has 17 residues. In DNA form, the CDR3 reads TGTGCCAGCAGCTTAGAAGCTAGCGGGAGTAGGACCGGGGAGCTGTTTTTT. Protein product: CASSLEASGSRTGELFF.

This clone was seen repeatedly, ten times or more. The rearrangement joins TRBV9 to TRBJ1-1; D unresolved. The CDR3 loop spans 14 amino acids. Trimming removed 1 base from V and 3 bases from J, with 10 bases in between. Per the germline V gene, CDR1 is SGDLS and CDR2 is YYNGEE. The CDR3 sequence: CASSVREGHTEAFF. The CDR3, as DNA: TGTGCCAGCAGCGTAAGGGAAGGGCACACTGAAGCTTTCTTT.

This chain links TRBV6-1 with TRBJ2-7, with D uncertain. Per the germline V gene, CDR1 is MNHNS and CDR2 is SASEGT. This CDR3 region has 16 residues. This CDR3 is CAVGTHSPPGTYEQYF. In DNA, the CDR3 is TGTGCGGTGGGAACTCATTCCCCGCCGGGTACCTACGAGCAGTACTTC.

At least ten counts were recorded for this clone. The rearrangement uses TRBV6-1 and TRBJ1-6; D is unclear. This CDR3 is 13 amino acids long. Germline V gene data show CDR1 as MNHNS and CDR2 as SASEGT. Trimming shortened V by 4 bases and J by 5 bases, and 6 bases separated the two germline ends. CDR3 residues: CASSGAHNSPLHF. CDR3 nucleotide sequence: TGTGCCAGCAGTGGGGCTCATAATTCACCCCTCCACTTT.

At least ten counts were recorded for this clone. Other nucleotide sequences from this sample produce the same CDR3. The chain carries TRBV30 and TRBJ1-1; the D is unclear. The germline V gene encodes CDR1 GTSNPN and CDR2 SVGIG (reference sequence). V was trimmed by 5 bases and J by 3 bases, leaving 10 bases between them. This CDR3 region has 12 residues. The CDR3 DNA is TGTGCCTGGGGAAGAACGTACACTGAAGCTTTCTTT. Protein: CAWGRTYTEAFF.

This clone was counted at least ten times. The chain combines TRBV6-1 with TRBJ1-6; no clear D. V lost 6 bases to trimming and J lost 6 bases, with 15 bases between them. The CDR3 length is 15 residues. Germline V gene data show CDR1 as MNHNS and CDR2 as SASEGT. The CDR3 spells CASRPTRPINSPLHF. In nucleotides, the CDR3 is TGTGCCAGCAGACCCACGCGGCCCATTAATTCACCCCTCCACTTT.

The sample holds many counts of this clone. The sample has other DNA sequences that encode this CDR3 too. This rearrangement joins TRBV12-5 to TRBJ2-1; 9 nucleotides agree with TRBD1. V lost 0 bases, J lost 7 bases, and 7 bases stayed unmatched. The CDR3 has 16 residues. Germline values: CDR1 LGHNT, CDR2 FRNRAP. The CDR3 reads CASGLVGGTGKNEQFF. The CDR3 DNA reads TGTGCTAGTGGTTTGGTGGGGGGGACAGGGAAGAATGAGCAGTTCTTC.

In its sample, this clone was seen many times. The chain carries TRBV29-1 and TRBJ2-7; TRBD2 aligns across 10 bases. The V gene end was trimmed by 6 bases and the J gene end by 7 bases; junction bases not matched to a gene: 15. The CDR3 contains 15 residues. From germline, CDR1 is SQVTM and CDR2 ANQGSEA. CDR3 sequence: CSVREGLAGVGEQYF. The CDR3, as DNA: TGCAGCGTGAGGGAGGGGCTAGCGGGAGTTGGTGAGCAGTACTTC.

The V call is TRBV20-1, the J call TRBJ2-5; no clear D. Between the trimmed V and J ends, which lost 6 bases and 4 bases, there was a span of 18 bases. CDR3 length: 14 amino acids. CDR1 and CDR2 from the germline V gene are DFQATT and SNEGSKA (reference sequence). The CDR3 DNA reads as TGCAGTGCAAGGATGAACAGCGTGTCAGAGACCCAGTACTTC. The encoded protein is CSARMNSVSETQYF.

A word on this clone: The junction does not match germline at one end; this may be a read error. The rearrangement uses TRBV5-1 and TRBJ2-7; no definite D call. This CDR3 spans 11 amino acids. Germline V gives CDR1 SGHRS, CDR2 YFSETQ. CDR3 region: CASSSYYERYF. For the CDR3, the DNA is TGCGCCAGCAGCTCCTACTACGAGCGGTACTTC.

The V gene is TRBV6-1, the J gene TRBJ1-6, with no clear D. Trimming pared 4 bases from V and 13 bases from J, leaving 14 bases between. The CDR3 length is 13 residues. CDR1 and CDR2 (germline): MNHNS, SASEGT. The CDR3 bases are TGTGCCAGCAGTGGAACAGAGACGGAGCCCCTCCACTTT. Its protein product is CASSGTETEPLHF.

To note about this clone: Relative to the germline gene, one junction end is altered; a read error may explain this. J is TRBJ2-2 and V is TRBV10-2; the match to TRBD2 covers 9 bases. Germline V gene sequence: CDR1 WSHSY, CDR2 SAAADI. This CDR3 is 14 amino acids long. The CDR3 sequence is CSSSRAGGSGELFF. The CDR3 DNA reads as TGCTCCAGCTCGAGGGCGGGAGGGTCCGGGGAGCTGTTTTTT.